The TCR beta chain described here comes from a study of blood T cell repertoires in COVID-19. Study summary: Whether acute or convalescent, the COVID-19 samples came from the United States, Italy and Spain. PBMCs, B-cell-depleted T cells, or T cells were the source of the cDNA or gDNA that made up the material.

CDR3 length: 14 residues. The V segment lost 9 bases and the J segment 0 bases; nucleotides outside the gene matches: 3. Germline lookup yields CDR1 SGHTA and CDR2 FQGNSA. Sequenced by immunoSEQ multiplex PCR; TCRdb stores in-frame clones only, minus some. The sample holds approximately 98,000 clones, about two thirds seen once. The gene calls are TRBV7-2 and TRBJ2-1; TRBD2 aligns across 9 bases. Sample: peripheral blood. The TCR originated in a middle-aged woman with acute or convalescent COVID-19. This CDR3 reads CASLAGSSYNEQFF. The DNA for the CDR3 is TGTGCCAGTCTAGCGGGAAGCTCCTACAATGAGCAGTTCTTC.